This T cell receptor beta chain derives from a study of blood T cells in healthy people across ages (dated by TCRdb to the mid-2010s). Study-level background: In model experiments, template switching captured about one uniquely barcoded TCR beta cDNA molecule for every two T cells. Using deep sequencing normalized with unique cDNA molecular identifiers, the study measured how TCR beta repertoire diversity changes with age. The donors were divided into four age groups: young (average around 15 years), middle-aged (around 37), aged (roughly 60) and long-lived (about 80). To avoid experimental bias, donors of different ages were distributed randomly across sequencing lanes. For two donors (one aged 18 to 30 and one aged 80 or older), the study analyzed two additional independent replicas of 1 million unique cDNA reads from the same blood draw. Broader findings and caveats from the paper: Observed TCR beta diversity correlated strongly with the percentage of naive T cells measured by flow cytometry. The CMV infection status of donors was not known, potentially confounding age-related changes in expanded clonotypes. Estimates of total diversity based on one million sequenced T cells were considered lower bounds and underestimates. Compared with the aged group, more naive CD4+ T cells, fewer expanded clones and increased TCR diversity were shown by the long-lived group, suggesting age selection. Observed TCR beta diversity per million T cells fell roughly linearly with age, and a significant reduction was already apparent by age roughly 41. Since profiling was done on bulk unsorted PBMCs, naive and antigen-experienced compartments could not be conclusively compared.

The roughly 39 donors, aged about 6 to 95 years, were systemically healthy Caucasian individuals from Russia. Approximately 10 milliliters of peripheral blood were collected from each donor into EDTA-treated Vacutainer tubes. Ficoll-Paque density-gradient centrifugation was used to isolate PBMCs, with at least 7 million per sample. Total RNA was extracted from PBMCs with Trizol reagent, with at least 6 micrograms obtained per sample. For every donor, an aliquot of PBMCs went through flow cytometry to measure the percentages of naive CD45RAhigh/CD27high T cells. The library was prepared using 5' RACE. The sample was run on an Illumina HiSeq 2500. A second PCR of roughly 7 to 11 cycles was performed with a sample-barcoded 5' primer and a J-beta primer mix. Each TCR beta cDNA molecule received a unique molecular identifier from a template-switch 5' adaptor carrying 12 random nucleotides. Each sample yielded at least 3 million CDR3-containing paired-end reads. First-strand cDNA synthesis was performed from all RNA using the Mint cDNA synthesis kit, with priming by a TRBC-specific oligonucleotide. All cDNA was treated with uracil-DNA glycosylase and then went through a first 18-cycle PCR with the universal primers M1SS and BC2_uni_R. Per the original workflow: Each sample was normalized by randomly selecting 1 million high-quality reads, each carrying a distinct molecular identifier. Instead of being binned into consensus sequences, reads with shared molecular identifiers were discarded. MiTCR, run with a Q25 quality threshold and the strictest error-elimination algorithm, handled CDR3 identification, clonotype clustering and error correction. A nonparametric unseen species model using Euler transformation provided a lower-bound estimate of total TCR beta diversity. The public reads were reprocessed in TCRdb via fastp at Q25 and MiXCR, keeping in-frame beta chains. Each record represents a unique CDR3 protein, reported with the most common genes and DNA among its rows. Clone size and V and J calls follow TCRdb, not the original study. This sample gives 1.5 million to 2 million distinct CDR3 sequences in total; 28% of them show up just once. In total, the top ten clones hold 7.7% of the sample.

This clonotype appeared a few times. The antigen it binds to is not known. The sample holds no much larger clone one base away, and base qualities are not on file. V is pared back by 5 bases and J by 6 bases, with 20 bases lying between the germline termini. Looking up the germline V gene (reference sequence) yields CDR1 LGHDT and CDR2 YNNKEL. Reading from cysteine to phenylalanine, the CDR3 counts 15 amino acids. This entry keeps only the CDR3 DNA: 45 bases, framed from base 1. The rearranged chain carries TRBV3-1 and TRBJ2-7; TRBD1 could be the D gene, as 6 bases match. The TCR was taken from a woman aged 30 to 39 in good health. The specimen sequenced was blood. The nucleotide sequence is TGTGCCAGCAGCTACCGGGACACCCGAGTGGGCGAGCAGTACTTC. Its protein reads: CASSYRDTRVGEQYF.